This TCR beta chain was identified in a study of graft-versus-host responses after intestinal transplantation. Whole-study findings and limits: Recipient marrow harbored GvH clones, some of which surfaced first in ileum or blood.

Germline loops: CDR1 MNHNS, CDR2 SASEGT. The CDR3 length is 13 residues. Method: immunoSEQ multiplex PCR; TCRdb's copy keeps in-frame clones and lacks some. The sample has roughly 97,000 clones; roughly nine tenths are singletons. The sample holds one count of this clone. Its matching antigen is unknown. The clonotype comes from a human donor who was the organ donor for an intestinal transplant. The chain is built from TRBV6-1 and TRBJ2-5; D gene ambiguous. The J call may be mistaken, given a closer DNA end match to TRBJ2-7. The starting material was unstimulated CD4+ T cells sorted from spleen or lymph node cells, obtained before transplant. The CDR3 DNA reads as TGTGCCAGCAGTGGACAAAACTCCTACGAGCAGTACTTC. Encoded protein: CASSGQNSYEQYF.